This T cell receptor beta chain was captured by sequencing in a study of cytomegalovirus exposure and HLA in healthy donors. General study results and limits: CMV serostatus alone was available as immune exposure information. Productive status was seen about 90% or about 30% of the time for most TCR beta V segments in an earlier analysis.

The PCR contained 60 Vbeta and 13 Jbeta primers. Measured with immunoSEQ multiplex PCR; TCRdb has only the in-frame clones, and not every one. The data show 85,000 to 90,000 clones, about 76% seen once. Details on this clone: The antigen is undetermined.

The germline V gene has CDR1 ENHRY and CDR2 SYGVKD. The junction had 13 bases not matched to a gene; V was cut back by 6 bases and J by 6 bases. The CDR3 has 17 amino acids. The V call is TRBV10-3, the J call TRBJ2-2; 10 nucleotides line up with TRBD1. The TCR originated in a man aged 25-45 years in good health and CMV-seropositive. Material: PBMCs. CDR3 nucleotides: TGTGCCATCAGGTCGCCGGGACAGGGGTTTTTTTCCGGGGAGCTGTTTTTT. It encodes CAIRSPGQGFFSGELFF.